The entry below gives a single T cell receptor (beta chain) sequence along with its context. Its antigen is undetermined. The sample belongs to a study of CD8 T cells in ankylosing spondylitis. The germline V gene has CDR1 ENHRY and CDR2 SYGVKD. CDR3 length: 16 amino acids. V dropped 3 bases and J dropped 0; count of bases not matched to a gene: 6. The authors made TCR beta libraries by quantitative 5'-RACE with molecular barcodes. TCRdb analysed the 5' RACE reads with MiXCR anew, one entry per CDR3 protein. The sample carries about 700,000 distinct CDR3 sequences, 15% to 20% recorded once. Points from the study as a whole: What seemed typical of ankylosing spondylitis blood was a TCR beta motif built from 8 or 9 highly homologous variants.

The TCR comes from a male donor with ankylosing spondylitis. The chain uses TRBV10-3 and TRBJ2-5, with 8 bases that match TRBD2. Sequences were obtained from blood, either unsorted or a sorted T cell fraction (not recorded which). Here the CDR3 reads CAISDGRVVNQETQYF. The CDR3 bases are TGTGCCATCAGTGACGGGAGGGTGGTAAACCAAGAGACCCAGTACTTC.